This T cell receptor (beta chain) emerged from a study of T cell responses to AZD1222 COVID-19 vaccine. Study-wide points: Of spike-specific TCRs, nearly half reportedly target regions left unmutated in variants. Two AZD1222 administrations were followed by greater Spike-specific TCR breadth and depth. Spike was spanned by vaccine-associated CD4 TCRs, with dominance at 160-218 and 743-854.

Sequencing used immunoSEQ multiplex PCR; TCRdb keeps in-frame clones, though not all of them. The sample shows approximately 150,000 clones, around 91% of them seen only once. Second-dose timings of about 4 or about 12 weeks were pooled. In germline, CDR1 is SGHRS, CDR2 YFSETQ. V lost 0 bases to trimming and J lost 1 base, with 7 bases between them. The CDR3 is 14 amino acids. Details on this clone: Its specificity is unknown.

This receptor was taken from an adult who received the AZD1222 COVID-19 vaccine. Material: peripheral blood, obtained 28 days after the second AZD1222 dose. J is TRBJ1-1 and V is TRBV5-1; D gene ambiguous. CDR3 loop: CASSLASTNTEAFF. CDR3 nucleotide sequence: TGCGCCAGCAGCTTGGCCAGTACGAACACTGAAGCTTTCTTT.